The 32 T cell receptor beta chains below all came from one sample that was sequenced in a study of T cell responses to AZD1222 COVID-19 vaccine. TCRdb's table, derived via immunoSEQ multiplex PCR, lists solely in-frame clones and lacks some. This table has 80,000 to 95,000 clones, over 75% appearing once. The specimen was peripheral blood, collected on day 0 of MenACWY control vaccination. These receptors originate from an adult in good health.

The chain is built from TRBV10-3 and TRBJ2-7, with a possible D match to TRBD1 (5 bases). The V end lost 4 bases, the J end lost 1 base, and 17 bases lay between the germline ends. The CDR3 runs 16 residues. Germline CDR1 and CDR2: ENHRY and SYGVKD. CDR3 sequence: CAISAQGKQESYEQYF. The CDR3 DNA reads TGTGCCATCAGTGCCCAAGGCAAACAGGAATCCTACGAGCAGTACTTC.

This rearrangement joins TRBV5-1 to TRBJ1-1; the D is unclear. CDR1 and CDR2 (germline): SGHRS, YFSETQ. The CDR3 is made up of 15 amino acids. V lost 0 bases and J lost 1, with 10 bases in between. DNA for the CDR3: TGCGCCAGCAGCTTGGCCACCGACTGGAACACTGAAGCTTTCTTT. This sequence encodes CASSLATDWNTEAFF. The full variable domain, completed using reference TRBV5-1 and TRBJ1-1, is KAGVTQTPRYLIKTRGQQVTLSCSPISGHRSVSWYQQTPGQGLQFLFEYFSETQRNKGNFPGRFSGRQFSNSRSEMNVSTLELGDSALYLCASSLATDWNTEAFFGQGTRLTVV.

This clone was counted only a few times. V and J are TRBV2 and TRBJ2-7; possible D gene TRBD1, 6 bases. Between the trimmed V and J ends, which lost 8 bases and 2 bases, there was a span of 16 bases. This CDR3 contains 14 residues. Germline CDR1 SNHLY, CDR2 FYNNEI. CDR3 residues: CASCAGTSTYEQYF. In DNA, the CDR3 is TGTGCCAGCTGTGCCGGGACATCGACCTACGAGCAGTACTTC.

This chain joins TRBV4-1 and TRBJ2-1, with unresolved D. Germline assignment: CDR1 MGHRA and CDR2 YSYEKL. Trimming removed 0 bases at V and 7 bases at J, with 7 bases between. The CDR3 spans 13 residues. The CDR3 loop reads CASSQDPVNEQFF. CDR3 in DNA: TGCGCCAGCAGCCAAGATCCCGTGAATGAGCAGTTCTTC.

This chain links TRBV6-5 with TRBJ1-3; perhaps TRBD1 as D (5 bases). Germline-derived CDR1 and CDR2 are MNHEY and SVGAGI. The V and J ends lost 6 bases and 2 bases respectively, with 17 bases between them. The CDR3 sequence is 16 residues long. CDR3 coding DNA: TGTGCCAGCAGCTACCACAGAGGGGCTGCTGGAAACACCATATATTTT. Its translation: CASSYHRGAAGNTIYF.

The V and J genes are TRBV19 and TRBJ2-3; 8 nucleotides agree with TRBD2. The J segment lost 1 base and the V segment lost 2 bases, leaving 2 bases of the junction unmatched. This CDR3 comprises 15 residues. The V gene's germline CDR1 is LNHDA and CDR2 SQIVND (reference sequence). The CDR3 here is CASSIRREGTDTQYF. The CDR3, as DNA: TGTGCCAGTAGTATACGGCGGGAGGGCACAGATACGCAGTATTTT.

The V gene is TRBV7-2, the J gene TRBJ2-3; the D gene is possibly TRBD2 (6 bases). The CDR3 is made up of 12 amino acids. Germline CDR1 is SGHTA and CDR2 is FQGNSA. In DNA form, the CDR3 reads TGTGCGGGCGGGACGAGCACAGATACGCAGTATTTT. Translation gives CAGGTSTDTQYF.

This clone was recorded once. The chain is built from TRBV30 and TRBJ1-6, with TRBD1 matching 8 bases. With V trimmed by 0 bases and J by 9 bases, 13 bases remained unmatched. This CDR3 comprises 17 residues. The germline CDR1 and CDR2 sequences are GTSNPN and SVGIG (reference sequence). CDR3 sequence: CAWSVRHHGQGGSPLHF. The CDR3 DNA sequence: TGTGCCTGGAGTGTTAGGCACCACGGACAGGGAGGTTCACCCCTCCACTTT.

The J gene is TRBJ1-1, the V gene TRBV28; D possibly corresponds to TRBD1 (6 bases). CDR3 length equals 14 residues. Trimming pared 2 bases from V and 5 bases from J, leaving 12 bases between. The V gene's germline CDR1 is MDHEN and CDR2 SYDVKM. As DNA, the CDR3 is TGTGCCAGCAGTTTAACAGGGTGGAGGACTGAAGCTTTCTTT. Translated: CASSLTGWRTEAFF.

The rearrangement joins TRBV9 to TRBJ2-5; D is possibly TRBD2 (5 bases). With 3 bases removed from V and 4 bases from J, the gap between germline ends came to 10 bases. CDR3 size: 13 residues. The germline V gene has CDR1 SGDLS and CDR2 YYNGEE. The CDR3, as DNA: TGTGCCAGCAGCGGGGTAGCGTCAGAGACCCAGTACTTC. It yields the protein CASSGVASETQYF.

This clone was counted only a few times. J is TRBJ2-7 and V is TRBV6-5; a possible D gene is TRBD1 (5 bases). CDR1 MNHEY and CDR2 SVGAGI come from the germline V gene. The V gene lost 6 bases and the J gene lost 11 bases, with 20 bases spanning the gap. This CDR3 comprises 13 residues. The CDR3 bases are TGTGCCAGCAGCTCCAGGACACTTCAGGTGGAGTACTTC. This codes for CASSSRTLQVEYF.

The chain uses TRBV29-1 and TRBJ2-2; unclear D gene. Germline V gene sequence: CDR1 SQVTM, CDR2 ANQGSEA. This CDR3 is 12 amino acids long. The V end lost 7 bases, the J end lost 1 base, and 7 bases lay between the germline ends. Written as DNA, the CDR3 is TGCAGCGGACGGCTGAACACCGGGGAGCTGTTTTTT. Residues: CSGRLNTGELFF.

The chain couples TRBV4-1 to TRBJ1-1, with D possibly matching TRBD1 (6 bases). Per the germline V gene, CDR1 is MGHRA and CDR2 is YSYEKL. Deletions cut 4 bases from V and 0 bases from J, with 15 bases between. This CDR3 has 16 amino acids. Here the CDR3 DNA reads TGCGCCAGCAGCCGACAGGCCTTTCTGGTGAACACTGAAGCTTTCTTT. This encodes CASSRQAFLVNTEAFF.

The rearrangement links TRBV7-3 to TRBJ2-4; possible D gene TRBD1, 5 bases. The germline V gene has CDR1 SGHTA and CDR2 FQGTGA. This CDR3 is 14 amino acids long. Trimming stripped 0 bases from V and 6 bases from J, with 9 bases between. The CDR3 is CASSLTGEGNIQYF. CDR3 nucleotide sequence: TGTGCCAGCAGCTTAACAGGGGAAGGAAACATTCAGTACTTC.

The chain couples TRBV5-5 to TRBJ2-1, with D unclear. Trimming took 4 bases from V and 2 from J, leaving 13 bases between them. CDR1 and CDR2 from the germline V gene are SGHKS and YYEKEE (reference sequence). CDR3 size: 15 residues. The CDR3 DNA reads TGTGCCAGCAGCCCGACGGGCGCGGCCTACAATGAGCAGTTCTTC. This gives the protein CASSPTGAAYNEQFF.

This chain links TRBV4-2 with TRBJ1-1, with D uncertain. Trimming removed 0 bases from V and 11 bases from J, with 13 bases in between. Germline V gene lookup returns CDR1 LGHNA and CDR2 YNFKEQ. This CDR3 is 13 amino acids long. The CDR3 DNA is TGTGCCAGCAGCCAAGATCGGGTCTCCAAGGCTTTCTTT. This translates into CASSQDRVSKAFF.

This clone was detected only once. The chain uses TRBV4-1 and TRBJ1-1; D is unclear. The ends were cut back, 3 bases at V and 2 bases at J, with 7 bases in the middle. From germline, CDR1 is MGHRA and CDR2 YSYEKL. This CDR3 comprises 13 residues. The CDR3: CASSHPLNTEAFF. CDR3 sequence (DNA): TGCGCCAGCAGCCACCCTCTCAACACTGAAGCTTTCTTT.

To note about this clone: Additional DNA sequences in this sample encode the identical CDR3. The chain carries TRBV24-1 and TRBJ1-1; D is unresolved. Germline V lookup: CDR1 KGHDR, CDR2 SFDVKD. The CDR3 has 13 amino acids. V was pared by 4 bases and J by 1 base, with 6 bases between. In nucleotides, the CDR3 is TGTGCCACCAGTGAGGGTTGGAACACTGAAGCTTTCTTT. Its translation: CATSEGWNTEAFF.

The chain links TRBV3-1 (or the pseudogene TRBV3-2) to TRBJ1-2, with D possibly being TRBD1 (6 bases). With 2 bases removed from V and 5 bases from J, the gap between germline ends came to 18 bases. Germline CDR1 reads LGHDT; CDR2 reads YNNKEL (reference sequence). This CDR3 comprises 16 residues. CDR3 coding DNA: TGTGCCAGCAGCCAAACAGGGACGACTCGGCCTTATGGCTACACCTTC. This codes for CASSQTGTTRPYGYTF.

The rearrangement links TRBV6-5 to TRBJ1-5; maybe TRBD1 (5 bases). CDR3 length: 14 amino acids. Germline V lookup: CDR1 MNHEY, CDR2 SVGAGI. V lost 4 bases and J 2 bases, leaving 9 bases between the germline ends. The CDR3 nucleotides read TGTGCCAGCAGTTCAGGGTTAGGCAATCAGCCCCAGCATTTT. This gives the protein CASSSGLGNQPQHF.

J is TRBJ1-2 and V is TRBV7-8; D unresolved. Germline V gives CDR1 SGHVS, CDR2 FQNEAQ. Trimming removed 1 base at V and 8 bases at J, with 8 bases between. This CDR3 has 12 residues. This CDR3 reads CASSLETGGYTF. The CDR3 DNA reads as TGTGCCAGCAGCTTAGAAACGGGCGGCTACACCTTC.

The rearrangement uses TRBV9 and TRBJ1-2, with D possibly matching TRBD1 (5 bases). The germline CDR1 and CDR2 sequences are SGDLS and YYNGEE. V lost 7 bases and J lost 8, with 15 bases in between. The length of the CDR3 is 12 residues. Here the CDR3 reads CASEQVHSGYTF. The CDR3 DNA sequence: TGTGCCAGCGAACAGGTACACAGCGGCTACACCTTC.

V usage is TRBV4-3 and J usage is TRBJ2-7; D not resolved. Germline assignment: CDR1 LGHNA and CDR2 YSLEER. V was clipped by 1 base and J by 6 bases, with 10 bases between them. The length of the CDR3 is 13 residues. In DNA form, the CDR3 reads TGCGCCAGCAGCCAAGTAGTGCAAGGCGAGCAGTACTTC. Translating gives CASSQVVQGEQYF.

The chain joins TRBV7-3 to TRBJ2-1; 7 nucleotides agree with TRBD2. Germline V gives CDR1 SGHTA, CDR2 FQGTGA. The CDR3 is 16 amino acids. With 5 bases clipped from V and 4 bases from J, the junction kept 11 bases outside the gene matches. CDR3: CASSLNAGDLYNEQFF. The CDR3 coding sequence is TGTGCCAGCAGCCTGAACGCGGGAGACTTGTACAATGAGCAGTTCTTC.

This chain connects TRBV7-2 to TRBJ2-6, with 8 bases aligning to TRBD1. Germline lookup yields CDR1 SGHTA and CDR2 FQGNSA. V lost 5 bases, J lost 0 bases, and 3 bases stayed unmatched. The length of the CDR3 is 16 residues. The DNA for the CDR3 is TGTGCCAGCAGCGGACAGGGCAACTCTGGGGCCAACGTCCTGACTTTC. Protein: CASSGQGNSGANVLTF.

The chain couples TRBV9 to TRBJ1-4; D is possibly TRBD1 (5 bases). Trimming cost V 0 bases and J 2 bases, with 8 bases left between them. This CDR3 is 15 amino acids long. Germline CDR1 SGDLS, CDR2 YYNGEE. The DNA for the CDR3 is TGTGCCAGCAGCGTAGCAGGGTTTACTAATGAAAAACTGTTTTTT. Its translation: CASSVAGFTNEKLFF.

V gene TRBV7-2 combines with J gene TRBJ2-4; D gene ambiguous. Germline V lookup: CDR1 SGHTA, CDR2 FQGNSA. This CDR3 is built from 15 residues. Trimming took off 3 bases at V and 0 bases at J, with 9 bases between the two ends. The CDR3 here is CASSFGDIAKNIQYF. The CDR3 DNA is TGTGCCAGCAGCTTCGGCGATATAGCCAAAAACATTCAGTACTTC.

The chain joins TRBV5-1 to TRBJ2-2; 8 bases fit TRBD2. Germline values: CDR1 SGHRS, CDR2 YFSETQ. J was trimmed by 0 bases and V by 3 bases; bases with no gene match: 13. The CDR3 sequence is 19 residues long. This CDR3 is CASSYSRPGLGPNTGELFF. CDR3 nucleotides: TGCGCCAGCAGCTATAGTCGACCGGGACTAGGCCCGAACACCGGGGAGCTGTTTTTT.

V and J are TRBV30 and TRBJ1-2, with a possible D match to TRBD1 (6 bases). Germline V lookup: CDR1 GTSNPN, CDR2 SVGIG (reference sequence). Trimming removed 5 bases at V and 3 bases at J, with 25 bases between. The CDR3 is made up of 17 amino acids. The CDR3 spells CAWGEGYREPNDYGYTF. The CDR3 DNA follows: TGTGCCTGGGGAGAGGGATACAGGGAACCTAATGACTATGGCTACACCTTC.

This clone was found a few times. The J gene is TRBJ1-1, the V gene TRBV28; D is unclear. The CDR3 covers 14 residues. CDR1 and CDR2 (germline): MDHEN, SYDVKM. V was trimmed by 2 bases and J by 0 bases, leaving 7 bases between them. The CDR3 region is CASSLGTMNTEAFF. DNA for the CDR3: TGTGCCAGCAGTTTAGGCACCATGAACACTGAAGCTTTCTTT.

This chain links TRBV30 with TRBJ2-6; no clear D. Germline lookup yields CDR1 GTSNPN and CDR2 SVGIG (reference sequence). V was trimmed by 3 bases and J by 0 bases, leaving 9 bases between them. CDR3 length: 15 amino acids. CDR3 amino acids: CAWSFGVSGANVLTF. The CDR3 nucleotides are TGTGCCTGGAGCTTCGGTGTCTCTGGGGCCAACGTCCTGACTTTC. Together with reference TRBV30 and TRBJ2-6, the CDR3 gives the full variable domain: SQTIHQWPATLVQPVGSPLSLECTVEGTSNPNLYWYRQAAGRGLQLLFYSVGIGQISSEVPQNLSASRPQDRQFILSSKKLLLSDSGFYLCAWSFGVSGANVLTFGAGSRLTVL.

This chain connects TRBV5-6 to TRBJ2-2; D is unresolved. Trimming took off 2 bases at V and 3 bases at J, with 14 bases between the two ends. Germline V gene sequence: CDR1 SGHDT, CDR2 YYEEEE. The CDR3 spans 16 residues. CDR3 coding DNA: TGTGCCAGCAGCTTATCACAAGGGTCGGACACCGGGGAGCTGTTTTTT. Amino acids: CASSLSQGSDTGELFF.